This T cell receptor (beta chain) was recorded in a study of blood T cell repertoires in COVID-19. Generated by immunoSEQ multiplex PCR, the TCRdb table keeps only in-frame clones and is missing some. The sample lists roughly 260,000 clones, about 87% occurring once. CDR3 length: 16 residues. Trimming removed 6 bases at V and 0 bases at J, with 15 bases between. CDR1 and CDR2 (germline): MDHEN, SYDVKM. The sample taken for sequencing was peripheral blood. The receptor's source is a woman between 50 and 59 years old with acute or convalescent COVID-19. V gene TRBV28 combines with J gene TRBJ1-5; D possibly corresponds to TRBD1 (5 bases). CDR3 DNA: TGTGCCAGCAGCGACAGAGAATACTATAGCAATCAGCCCCAGCATTTT. It encodes CASSDREYYSNQPQHF.